This entry lists 28 T cell receptor beta chains sequenced from one sample in a study of blood T cell repertoires in COVID-19. The method was immunoSEQ multiplex PCR; TCRdb's version includes in-frame clones alone and lacks a portion of them. The sample holds about 85,000 clones, 88% seen once. Material: peripheral blood. Receptors were obtained from an elderly woman with acute or convalescent COVID-19.

This clone was detected a few times. This chain's CDR3 is CASSVAQGEQYF. The CDR3 nucleotides are TGTGCCAGCAGTGTAGCGCAAGGCGAGCAGTACTTC. The gene calls are TRBV25-1 and TRBJ2-7, with D possibly matching TRBD2 (5 bases). The CDR3 extends over 12 amino acids. The germline V gene has CDR1 MGHDK and CDR2 SYGVNS. V was cut by 4 bases and J by 6 bases, with 10 bases left in between.

J is TRBJ2-3 and V is TRBV5-1; D may be TRBD1 (6 bases). CDR1 and CDR2 (germline): SGHRS, YFSETQ. The germline V and J ends were trimmed by 3 bases and 1 base, with 15 bases remaining between them. This CDR3 region has 16 residues. CDR3 nucleotides: TGCGCCAGCAGCTCCGGTGACAGGTGGGGCACAGATACGCAGTATTTT. Translating gives CASSSGDRWGTDTQYF.

The CDR3 DNA is TGTGCCAGCAGCCAAGACCAGGGGCGGACCGTCTACGAGCAGTACTTC. Protein: CASSQDQGRTVYEQYF. The V call is TRBV3-1 (or the pseudogene TRBV3-2), the J call TRBJ2-7, with D perhaps TRBD1 (6 bases). With 0 bases removed from V and 3 bases from J, the gap between germline ends came to 15 bases. CDR1 LGHDT and CDR2 YNNKEL come from the germline V gene (reference sequence). CDR3 length: 16 amino acids.

V is TRBV5-1 and J is TRBJ2-1; tentatively, D is TRBD2 (5 bases). V was cut by 1 base and J by 6 bases, with 11 bases left in between. CDR1 SGHRS and CDR2 YFSETQ come from the germline V gene. The CDR3 covers 14 residues. The CDR3 protein is CASSLRGSANEQFF. The CDR3 region has the DNA TGCGCCAGCAGCTTGAGAGGGAGTGCCAATGAGCAGTTCTTC.

V and J are TRBV28 and TRBJ2-7, with D possibly TRBD1 on 6 matching bases. CDR1 and CDR2 (germline): MDHEN, SYDVKM. The V and J ends lost 5 bases and 3 bases respectively, with 17 bases between them. CDR3 size: 15 residues. CDR3 in amino acids: CASSPLTGPLYEQYF. The CDR3 nucleotides are TGTGCCAGCAGTCCCCTTACAGGGCCCCTCTACGAGCAGTACTTC. The full variable domain, in which reference TRBV28 and TRBJ2-7 provide the parts outside the CDR3, is DVKVTQSSRYLVKRTGEKVFLECVQDMDHENMFWYRQDPGLGLRLIYFSYDVKMKEKGDIPEGYSVSREKKERFSLILESASTNQTSMYLCASSPLTGPLYEQYFGPGTRLTVT.

As to this clone: A read error may produce the germline difference seen at one junction end. The gene calls are TRBV19 and TRBJ1-2, with 9 bases matching TRBD1. The CDR3 has 10 amino acids. Germline values: CDR1 LNHDA, CDR2 SQIVND (reference sequence). The CDR3 reads CASRRDRVYF. The CDR3 nucleotides read TGTGCCAGTAGAAGGGACAGGGTGTACTTC. Using reference TRBV19 and TRBJ1-2 for the parts outside the CDR3, the full variable domain is DGGITQSPKYLFRKEGQNVTLSCEQNLNHDAMYWYRQDPGQGLRLIYYSQIVNDFQKGDIAEGYSVSREKKESFPLTVTSAQKNPTAFYLCASRRDRVYFGSGTRLTVV.

This rearrangement joins TRBV5-1 to TRBJ1-4, with D tentatively TRBD1 (5 bases). This CDR3 comprises 14 residues. The germline V gene has CDR1 SGHRS and CDR2 YFSETQ. The V end was cut by 5 bases, the J end by 7 bases, with 15 bases between. CDR3 residues: CASRIGEAFEKLFF. The CDR3 nucleotides are TGCGCCAGCAGGATAGGGGAAGCTTTTGAAAAACTGTTTTTT.

V is TRBV5-1 and J is TRBJ1-3; 10 bases fit TRBD1. This CDR3 spans 17 amino acids. V lost 0 bases and J lost 0; bases outside the gene matches: 3. The germline V gene encodes CDR1 SGHRS and CDR2 YFSETQ. The CDR3 loop reads CASSLAGTGDSGNTIYF. The CDR3 DNA sequence: TGCGCCAGCAGCTTGGCTGGGACAGGGGACTCTGGAAACACCATATATTTT.

This clone was seen more than once but under ten times. The chain joins TRBV7-9 to TRBJ2-3, with 8 bases that match TRBD1. The V segment lost 1 base and the J segment 6 bases; nucleotides outside the gene matches: 6. CDR1 and CDR2 (germline): SEHNR, FQNEAQ (reference sequence). The CDR3 runs 15 residues. CDR3 sequence: CASSLVAGGDDTQYF. The CDR3 DNA sequence: TGTGCCAGCAGCTTAGTGGCAGGGGGCGATGATACGCAGTATTTT.

This chain uses TRBV30 with TRBJ1-2, with TRBD1 identical over 7 bases. The CDR3 sequence is 14 residues long. CDR1 is GTSNPN and CDR2 is SVGIG in the germline V gene (reference sequence). The junction had 2 bases not matched to a gene; V was cut back by 1 base and J by 0 bases. CDR3 sequence (DNA): TGTGCCTGGAGTGGGACAGGACCTAACTATGGCTACACCTTC. This codes for CAWSGTGPNYGYTF.

The chain joins TRBV6-5 to TRBJ1-6, with TRBD1 as a possible D gene (6 bases). The CDR3 has 14 amino acids. Germline V gene lookup returns CDR1 MNHEY and CDR2 SVGAGI. Trimming took 6 bases from V and 10 from J, leaving 16 bases between them. DNA of the CDR3: TGTGCCAGCAGCCTTCAGGGGTCAAAGTCACCCCTCCACTTT. Its protein product is CASSLQGSKSPLHF.

The chain carries TRBV5-1 and TRBJ1-1, with D possibly being TRBD1 (5 bases). The V end lost 0 bases, the J end lost 0 bases, and 6 bases lay between the germline ends. The germline V gene encodes CDR1 SGHRS and CDR2 YFSETQ. This CDR3 comprises 14 residues. The DNA for the CDR3 is TGCGCCAGCAGCTTGGCGACAGTGAACACTGAAGCTTTCTTT. Translating gives CASSLATVNTEAFF.

The chain is built from TRBV6-6 and TRBJ1-1; D is undetermined. The germline CDR1 and CDR2 sequences are MNHNY and SVGAGI (reference sequence). The CDR3 runs to 11 residues. Trimming cost V 6 bases and J 6 bases, with 8 bases left between them. As DNA, the CDR3 is TGTGCCAGCAGCCTCCCCTCTGAAGCTTTCTTT. This sequence encodes CASSLPSEAFF.

A single count supports this clone. The genes are TRBV7-8 and TRBJ2-1, with 7 nucleotides matching TRBD1. Per the germline V gene, CDR1 is SGHVS and CDR2 is FQNEAQ. The CDR3 loop spans 18 amino acids. The J segment lost 5 bases and the V segment lost 1 base, leaving 14 bases of the junction unmatched. CDR3 DNA sequence: TGTGCCAGCAGCTTAGGTAGACAGGGCTTTAGTCGGAACAATGAGCAGTTCTTC. It codes for CASSLGRQGFSRNNEQFF.

The chain uses TRBV7-9 and TRBJ1-2; TRBD1 matches at 12 bases. This CDR3 is 19 amino acids long. CDR1 and CDR2 from the germline V gene are SEHNR and FQNEAQ (reference sequence). Unmatched junction bases numbered 11, after V lost 3 bases and J lost 0 bases. CDR3 bases: TGTGCCAGCAGCTTTGCCCTCGGGACAGGGGGCGTCCCTAACTATGGCTACACCTTC. It specifies CASSFALGTGGVPNYGYTF.

With respect to this clone: Relative to the germline gene, one junction end is altered; a read error may explain this. The chain couples TRBV7-7 to TRBJ2-7, with TRBD2 matching 9 bases. This CDR3 is built from 15 residues. Germline values: CDR1 SSHAT, CDR2 FNYEAQ (reference sequence). The CDR3 spells CASSLAAGGPYEQYF. For the CDR3, the DNA is TGTGCTAGCAGCTTAGCGGCGGGGGGGCCCTACGAGCAGTACTTC.

The sample holds one count of this clone. For the CDR3, the DNA is TGCAGCGTTGCGGAGACTACTGGAATATCAGTTCGTTATGGCTACACCTTC. Translation gives CSVAETTGISVRYGYTF. The genes are TRBV29-1 and TRBJ1-2, with D unclear. CDR3 length: 17 amino acids. V dropped 4 bases and J dropped 5 bases, with 26 bases sitting between them. The germline V gene encodes CDR1 SQVTM and CDR2 ANQGSEA.

The CDR3: CASSLSGSQAQFF. The CDR3 DNA reads as TGTGCCAGCAGCTTATCGGGATCTCAGGCGCAGTTCTTC. V is TRBV7-3 and J is TRBJ2-1; D might be TRBD2 (5 bases). This CDR3 has 13 amino acids. Looked up from germline, CDR1 is SGHTA and CDR2 is FQGTGA. V was cut by 2 bases and J by 12 bases, with 14 bases left in between.

DNA for the CDR3: TGTGCCAGCAGTCCATCGCGGGGGGGCCGGGAGACCCAGTACTTC. It translates to CASSPSRGGRETQYF. The chain carries TRBV6-2 or TRBV6-3 and TRBJ2-5, with 9 bases fitting TRBD2. Germline loops: CDR1 MNHEY, CDR2 SVGEGT. Trimming removed 5 bases from V and 5 bases from J; junction bases left unmatched: 9. The CDR3 loop spans 15 amino acids.

In this sample, this clone turned up a few times. CDR3 loop: CASSPAGSTEAFF. CDR3 nucleotide sequence: TGTGCCAGCAGTCCCGCAGGTTCGACTGAAGCTTTCTTT. The chain combines TRBV6-6 with TRBJ1-1; D unclear. There are 13 residues in the CDR3. Germline CDR1 MNHNY, CDR2 SVGAGI (reference sequence). V was trimmed by 5 bases and J by 5 bases, leaving 12 bases between them.

This clone turned up a few times. V gene TRBV6-5 combines with J gene TRBJ2-1; TRBD1 is a possible D gene (7 bases). The CDR3 runs to 15 residues. Trimming pared 6 bases from V and 2 bases from J, leaving 14 bases between. Germline lookup yields CDR1 MNHEY and CDR2 SVGAGI. CDR3 loop: CASRVQGGPYNEQFF. The CDR3 region has the DNA TGTGCCAGCAGGGTCCAGGGGGGCCCCTACAATGAGCAGTTCTTC.

This clone was observed a few times. J is TRBJ2-5 and V is TRBV2; 10 bases fit TRBD2. The CDR3 runs 15 residues. Germline values: CDR1 SNHLY, CDR2 FYNNEI. Unmatched junction bases numbered 8, after V lost 5 bases and J lost 5 bases. CDR3 residues: CASSRASGGWETQYF. The CDR3 coding sequence is TGTGCCAGCAGTCGGGCTAGCGGGGGCTGGGAGACCCAGTACTTC.

The chain uses TRBV7-2 and TRBJ2-5, with 8 bases aligning to TRBD1. The CDR3 runs to 16 residues. In germline, CDR1 is SGHTA, CDR2 FQGNSA. J gave up 2 bases and V 3 bases, and 8 bases lay outside the gene matches. The CDR3 DNA follows: TGTGCCAGCAGCTTCAGCCGCGGACAGGGACAAGAGACCCAGTACTTC. This translates into CASSFSRGQGQETQYF.

The J gene is TRBJ1-2, the V gene TRBV9; 12 bases agree with TRBD1. Germline V CDR1 and CDR2: SGDLS, YYNGEE. CDR3 size: 15 residues. After removal of 3 bases from V and 5 bases from J, the junction contained 5 bases not matched to a gene. CDR3 nucleotide sequence: TGTGCCAGCAGCGGGGGACAGGGGGCCGGGTATGGCTACACCTTC. Translating gives CASSGGQGAGYGYTF. Full variable domain (outside the CDR3, taken from reference TRBV9 and TRBJ1-2): DSGVTQTPKHLITATGQRVTLRCSPRSGDLSVYWYQQSLDQGLQFLIQYYNGEERAKGNILERFSAQQFPDLHSELNLSSLELGDSALYFCASSGGQGAGYGYTFGSGTRLTVV.

This clone is a singleton in its sample. The chain joins TRBV19 to TRBJ2-7, with TRBD1 matching 10 bases. The germline V gene has CDR1 LNHDA and CDR2 SQIVND (reference sequence). J gave up 6 bases and V 5 bases, and 10 bases lay outside the gene matches. The CDR3 extends over 15 amino acids. CDR3 sequence (DNA): TGTGCCAGTAGTTTCTCCCGGGACAGGGGAAGCGAGCAGTACTTC. Its protein is CASSFSRDRGSEQYF.

This chain links TRBV7-9 with TRBJ2-7; tentatively, D is TRBD2 (5 bases). There are 14 residues in the CDR3. The V and J ends lost 5 bases and 1 base respectively, with 12 bases between them. CDR1 is SEHNR and CDR2 is FQNEAQ in the germline V gene (reference sequence). Written as DNA, the CDR3 is TGTGCCAGCAGCCCGAGGGCGGTTTCCTACGAGCAGTACTTC. Its translation: CASSPRAVSYEQYF.

The V call is TRBV9, the J call TRBJ2-7, with 13 bases identical to TRBD2. The CDR3 has 15 residues. With V trimmed by 4 bases and J by 2 bases, 3 bases remained unmatched. Germline lookup yields CDR1 SGDLS and CDR2 YYNGEE. CDR3 sequence: CASSSGLAGAYEQYF. Written as DNA, the CDR3 is TGTGCCAGCAGCTCAGGACTAGCGGGAGCCTACGAGCAGTACTTC.

This clone was recorded at least ten times. The J gene is TRBJ2-7, the V gene TRBV30; TRBD2 is a possible D gene (5 bases). The CDR3 spans 13 residues. CDR1 is GTSNPN, CDR2 SVGIG, per germline (reference sequence). Trimming shortened V by 7 bases and J by 6 bases, and 19 bases separated the two germline ends. In DNA form, the CDR3 reads TGTGCCTTCTTGGGAGCCTTAGGGAGCGAGCAGTACTTC. Translation gives CAFLGALGSEQYF.